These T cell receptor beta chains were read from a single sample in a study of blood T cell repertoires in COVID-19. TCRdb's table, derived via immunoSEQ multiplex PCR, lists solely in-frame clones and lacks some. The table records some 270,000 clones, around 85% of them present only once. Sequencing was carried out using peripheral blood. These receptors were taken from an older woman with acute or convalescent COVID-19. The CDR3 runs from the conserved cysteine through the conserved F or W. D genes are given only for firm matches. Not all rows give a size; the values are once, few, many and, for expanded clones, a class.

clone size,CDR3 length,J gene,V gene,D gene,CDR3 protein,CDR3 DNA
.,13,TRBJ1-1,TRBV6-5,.,CASSRQVNTEAFF,TGTGCCAGCTCAAGACAGGTGAACACTGAAGCTTTCTTT
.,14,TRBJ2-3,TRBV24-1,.,CATSDPRGTDTQYF,TGTGCCACCAGTGATCCACGAGGCACAGATACGCAGTATTTT
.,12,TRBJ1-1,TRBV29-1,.,CSVVEGGTEAFF,TGCAGCGTTGTGGAGGGAGGCACTGAAGCTTTCTTT
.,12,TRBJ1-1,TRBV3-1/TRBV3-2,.,CASTGGGMKAFF,TGTGCCAGCACCGGGGGGGGGATGAAAGCTTTCTTT
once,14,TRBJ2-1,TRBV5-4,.,CASSSGQSYNEQFF,TGTGCCAGCAGCTCAGGGCAGAGTTACAATGAGCAGTTCTTC
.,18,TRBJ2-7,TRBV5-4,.,CASSRAPGDLLSGNEQYF,TGTGCCAGCAGCCGGGCCCCAGGGGATTTACTCTCAGGGAACGAGCAGTACTTC
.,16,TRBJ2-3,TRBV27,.,CASSLGGGRGSDTQYF,TGTGCCAGCAGTTTAGGTGGGGGCCGAGGCTCAGATACGCAGTATTTT
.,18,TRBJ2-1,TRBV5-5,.,CASSLAPGGSGGYNEQFF,TGTGCCAGCAGCTTGGCCCCGGGCGGATCCGGAGGCTACAATGAGCAGTTCTTC
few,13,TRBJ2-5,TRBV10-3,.,CAIRDGGDETQYF,TGTGCCATCAGGGATGGAGGGGATGAGACCCAGTACTTC
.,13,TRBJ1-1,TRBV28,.,CASRPQGNTEAFF,TGTGCCAGCAGACCGCAGGGGAACACTGAAGCTTTCTTT
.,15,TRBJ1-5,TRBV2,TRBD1,CASSGLGTGAQPQHF,TGTGCCAGCAGTGGACTCGGGACAGGGGCTCAGCCCCAGCATTTT
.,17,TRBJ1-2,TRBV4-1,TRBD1,CASSQPRQGQGSYGYTF,TGCGCCAGCAGCCAACCAAGACAGGGCCAGGGGAGCTATGGCTACACCTTC
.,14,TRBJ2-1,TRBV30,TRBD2,CAWSSGGSYNEQFF,TGTGCCTGGAGTAGCGGGGGCTCCTACAATGAGCAGTTCTTC
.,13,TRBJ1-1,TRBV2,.,CASRSAPQGAAFF,TGTGCCAGCAGAAGTGCCCCACAGGGAGCAGCTTTCTTT
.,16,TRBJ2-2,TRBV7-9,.,CASSSPGSSYAGELFF,TGTGCCAGCAGCTCCCCGGGATCGTCGTACGCCGGGGAGCTGTTTTTT
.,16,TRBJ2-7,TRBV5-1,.,CASSFGRLPNSYEQYF,TGCGCCAGCAGCTTCGGTCGACTGCCTAACTCCTACGAGCAGTACTTC
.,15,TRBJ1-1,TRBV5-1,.,CASSLGHGGASEAFF,TGCGCCAGCAGCTTAGGGCACGGGGGGGCGAGTGAAGCTTTCTTT
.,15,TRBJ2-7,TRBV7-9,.,CASSLVRRGDYEQYF,TGTGCCAGCAGCTTAGTTAGGCGCGGGGACTACGAGCAGTACTTC
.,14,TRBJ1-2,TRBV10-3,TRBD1,CAISESGQTYGYTF,TGTGCCATCAGTGAGTCGGGACAGACCTATGGCTACACCTTC
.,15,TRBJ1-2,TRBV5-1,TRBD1,CASSVGTENFYGYTF,TGCGCCAGCAGCGTCGGGACAGAAAATTTCTATGGCTACACCTTC
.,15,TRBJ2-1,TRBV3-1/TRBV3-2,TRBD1,CASSPGQAVQGEQFF,TGTGCCAGCAGCCCGGGACAGGCGGTCCAGGGTGAGCAGTTCTTC
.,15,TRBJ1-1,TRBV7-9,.,CASSRFGQRNTEAFF,TGTGCCAGCAGCCGTTTCGGACAGCGGAACACTGAAGCTTTCTTT
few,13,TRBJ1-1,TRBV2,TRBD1,CASGGQMNTEAFF,TGTGCCAGCGGGGGACAGATGAACACTGAAGCTTTCTTT
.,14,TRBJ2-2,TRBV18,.,CASSPSVNTGELFF,TGTGCCAGCTCACCTAGCGTGAACACCGGGGAGCTGTTTTTT
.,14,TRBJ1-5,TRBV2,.,CASSKDSSNQPQHF,TGTGCCAGCAGTAAGGACAGTAGCAATCAGCCCCAGCATTTT
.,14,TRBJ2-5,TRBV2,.,CASSHSAGIETQYF,TGTGCCAGCAGTCACTCAGCGGGCATAGAGACCCAGTACTTC
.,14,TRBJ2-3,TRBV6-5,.,CASSLGSSTDTQYF,TGTGCCAGTTCCTTGGGGAGTTCGACAGATACGCAGTATTTT
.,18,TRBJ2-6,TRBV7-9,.,CASSLGRVGLSGANVLTF,TGTGCCAGCAGCTTAGGCCGAGTGGGGCTCTCCGGGGCCAACGTCCTGACTTTC
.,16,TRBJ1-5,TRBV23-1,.,CASSHPGGDGDQPQHF,TGCGCCAGCAGTCACCCCGGGGGGGACGGTGATCAGCCCCAGCATTTT
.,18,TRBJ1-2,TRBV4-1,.,CASSQELYRRNHYYGYTF,TGCGCCAGCAGCCAAGAGTTGTATAGGAGGAATCATTACTATGGCTACACCTTC
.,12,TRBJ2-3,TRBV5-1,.,CASSAGWDTQYF,TGCGCCAGCAGCGCAGGGTGGGATACGCAGTATTTT
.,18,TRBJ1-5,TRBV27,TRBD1,CASSLGWGQGATNQPQHF,TGTGCCAGCAGTTTAGGCTGGGGACAGGGGGCGACGAATCAGCCCCAGCATTTT
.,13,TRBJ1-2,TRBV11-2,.,CASSSTGRFGYTF,TGTGCCAGCAGCTCGACAGGCAGGTTTGGCTACACCTTC
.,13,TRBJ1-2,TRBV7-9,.,CASSLTDTYGYTF,TGTGCCAGCAGCTTAACAGATACCTATGGCTACACCTTC
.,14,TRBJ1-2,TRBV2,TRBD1,CASSVTGWEDGYTF,TGTGCCAGCAGTGTGACAGGGTGGGAGGATGGCTACACCTTC
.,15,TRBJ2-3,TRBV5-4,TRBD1,CASSLAQGVTDTQYF,TGTGCCAGCAGCTTGGCCCAGGGGGTCACAGATACGCAGTATTTT
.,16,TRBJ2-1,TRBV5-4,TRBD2,CASSLASGGPYNEQFF,TGTGCCAGCAGCTTGGCCAGCGGGGGCCCCTACAATGAGCAGTTCTTC
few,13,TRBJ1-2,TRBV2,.,CASKEGPNYGYTF,TGTGCCAGCAAAGAGGGTCCTAACTATGGCTACACCTTC
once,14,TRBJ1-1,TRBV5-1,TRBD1,CASSWGTANTEAFF,TGCGCCAGCAGCTGGGGGACAGCGAACACTGAAGCTTTCTTT
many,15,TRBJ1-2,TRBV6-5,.,CASVGARGGNYGYTF,TGTGCCAGCGTTGGGGCAAGGGGTGGTAACTATGGCTACACCTTC
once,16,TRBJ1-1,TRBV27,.,CASSLLGRPTNTEAFF,TGTGCCAGCAGTTTATTGGGGCGACCGACGAACACTGAAGCTTTCTTT
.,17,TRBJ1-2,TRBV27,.,CASSRHPRGGDNYGYTF,TGTGCCAGCAGTAGGCACCCGCGGGGGGGGGATAACTATGGCTACACCTTC
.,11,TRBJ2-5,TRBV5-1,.,CASSVPGAQYF,TGCGCCAGCAGCGTCCCAGGGGCCCAGTACTTC
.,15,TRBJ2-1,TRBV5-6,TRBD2,CASRRGGSSYNEQFF,TGTGCCAGCAGGCGCGGGGGGAGCTCCTACAATGAGCAGTTCTTC
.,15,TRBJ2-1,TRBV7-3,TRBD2,CASSRQLAGDNEQFF,TGTGCCAGCAGCCGGCAACTAGCGGGGGACAATGAGCAGTTCTTC
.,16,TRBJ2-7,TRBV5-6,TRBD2,CASSRNLAAATYEQYF,TGTGCCAGCAGCCGGAACCTAGCGGCTGCTACCTACGAGCAGTACTTC
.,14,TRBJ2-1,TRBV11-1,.,CASSLAGVLNEQFF,TGTGCCAGCAGCTTGGCAGGGGTTCTCAATGAGCAGTTCTTC
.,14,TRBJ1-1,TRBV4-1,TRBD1,CASSHYRQGKGAFF,TGCGCCAGCAGCCATTATAGACAGGGGAAGGGTGCTTTCTTT
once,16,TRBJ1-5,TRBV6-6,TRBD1,CASSPGGLNSNQPQHF,TGTGCCAGCAGCCCAGGGGGACTTAATAGCAATCAGCCCCAGCATTTT
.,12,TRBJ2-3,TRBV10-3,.,CAISGTTDTQYF,TGTGCCATCAGTGGGACAACCGATACGCAGTATTTT
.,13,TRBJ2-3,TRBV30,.,CAWSPDILDTQYF,TGTGCCTGGAGTCCGGACATTCTAGATACGCAGTATTTT
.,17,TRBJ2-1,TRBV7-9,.,CASSPRAWGGRLNEQFF,TGTGCCAGCAGCCCGCGAGCCTGGGGGGGCCGGTTGAATGAGCAGTTCTTC
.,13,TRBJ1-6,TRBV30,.,CAWTGIMDSPLHF,TGTGCCTGGACCGGGATCATGGATTCACCCCTCCACTTT
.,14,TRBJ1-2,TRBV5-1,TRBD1,CASSRSEDRRGYTF,TGCGCCAGCAGCAGGTCTGAGGACAGGAGAGGCTACACCTTC
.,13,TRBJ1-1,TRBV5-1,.,CASSPRQTSEAFF,TGCGCCAGCAGCCCCCGGCAGACATCTGAAGCTTTCTTT
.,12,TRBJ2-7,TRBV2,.,CASSRQTYEQYF,TGTGCCAGCAGTCGACAGACCTACGAGCAGTACTTC
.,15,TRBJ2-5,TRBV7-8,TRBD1,CASSLILGQQETQYF,TGTGCCAGCAGCTTAATTTTGGGACAGCAAGAGACCCAGTACTTC
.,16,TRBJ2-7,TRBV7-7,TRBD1,CASSYLRDRGAYEQYF,TGTGCCAGCAGCTACCTCCGGGACAGGGGCGCCTACGAGCAGTACTTC
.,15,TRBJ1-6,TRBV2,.,CASSEDSAYNSPLHF,TGTGCCAGCAGTGAGGACTCGGCCTATAATTCACCCCTCCACTTT